This TCR beta chain was found in a study of post-analysis software for immune sequencing data. V lost 0 bases and J lost 3; bases outside the gene matches: 3. This CDR3 has 16 amino acids. Germline V lookup: CDR1 KGHSH, CDR2 LQKENI. Each TCR beta cDNA library carried unique molecular identifiers. TCRdb analysed the PCR reads with MiXCR anew, one entry per CDR3 protein. The sample consists of about 430,000 distinct CDR3 sequences, 30% to 45% of them appearing once. Findings of the study overall: Comparison of patients with controls showed roughly five TRBV segments more frequent in patients, TRBV5-6, TRBV5-1 and TRBV20-1 among them.

This clonotype appeared once. As yet, its antigen is unknown. The sequence was collected from a girl aged 2 to 9 with multiple sclerosis. What was sequenced was blood. The chain uses TRBV18 and TRBJ2-1; 9 bases align to TRBD1. Here the CDR3 DNA reads TGTGCCAGCTCACCACCTTCGGGACAGGGCTACAATGAGCAGTTCTTC. Its protein product is CASSPPSGQGYNEQFF.